A selection of T cell receptor beta chains follows, all from one sample in a study of shared clonotypes between healthy human individuals. TCRdb's copy holds only in-frame clones and misses some; the assay was immunoSEQ multiplex PCR. The table records roughly 2.1 million clones, roughly 91% of them present only once. Material: naive CD8+ T cells from PBMCs. The receptors originated from a man between 18 and 29 years old in good health. Some clones in this sample may be carry-over from other donors' samples. Both conserved end residues are part of each CDR3. A D gene is named only where the DNA matches it firmly. Part of the rows lack a size; the others show once, few, many or a class for expanded clones.

d_call clone_size j_call v_call cdr3_nt cdr3_aa
NA NA TRBJ2-7 TRBV5-6 TGTGCCAGCAGCTTGGTGAGGGGTGAGCAGTACTTC CASSLVRGEQYF
TRBD1 NA TRBJ1-2 TRBV29-1 TGCAGCGTCCCCGGACAGGGCTATGGCTACACCTTC CSVPGQGYGYTF
TRBD2 NA TRBJ2-2 TRBV7-9 TGTGCCAGCAGCGATACGACTAGCGGGTCAGACACCGGGGAGCTGTTTTTT CASSDTTSGSDTGELFF
TRBD2 NA TRBJ2-3 TRBV7-9 TGTGCCAGCAGCAGACCTAGCGGGAGGGGGGCAGATACGCAGTATTTT CASSRPSGRGADTQYF
NA NA TRBJ2-1 TRBV30 TGTGCCTGCACTAGGTCGGATGAGCAGTTCTTC CACTRSDEQFF
NA NA TRBJ2-7 TRBV4-1 TGCGCCAGCAGCCAAGGGCCATCCTACGAGCAGTACTTC CASSQGPSYEQYF
NA NA TRBJ1-2 TRBV19 TGTGCCAGTAGTATAGTCCTGGCAGAAGCTAACTATGGCTACACCTTC CASSIVLAEANYGYTF
TRBD1 once TRBJ1-1 TRBV19 TGTGCCAGTAGTATAATCAGGACAGGGGGCACTGAAGCTTTCTTT CASSIIRTGGTEAFF
NA NA TRBJ1-2 TRBV27 TGTGCCAGCAGTGATATCGGACACTCCTATGGCTACACCTTC CASSDIGHSYGYTF
NA NA TRBJ1-3 TRBV9 TGTGCCAGCAGCGTAGAAGGGGAAGGCGCTGGAAACACCATATATTTT CASSVEGEGAGNTIYF
TRBD1 NA TRBJ1-1 TRBV10-3 TGTGCCACCGGGGACAGGGGAAACACTGAAGCTTTCTTT CATGDRGNTEAFF
NA once TRBJ1-1 TRBV27 TGTGCCAGCAGTTTATGGTCGGGGCAGGTATCGACGAAAGACACTGAAGCTTTCTTT CASSLWSGQVSTKDTEAFF
NA once TRBJ2-1 TRBV5-1 TGCGCCAGCAGCTTGGCAGACGGGAGCCCTTCTTTATACAATGAGCAGTTCTTC CASSLADGSPSLYNEQFF
NA NA TRBJ1-5 TRBV4-2 TGTGCCAGCAGCCAAGTTGCGAGTGATCAGCCCCAGCATTTT CASSQVASDQPQHF
NA NA TRBJ2-1 TRBV7-3 TGTGCCAGCAGCTTTGTCCGGAGGGCGAACAATGAGCAGTTCTTC CASSFVRRANNEQFF
TRBD2 NA TRBJ2-1 TRBV4-1 TGCGCCACTTCGCGGACTAGCGGCAATGAGCAGTTCTTC CATSRTSGNEQFF
TRBD1 NA TRBJ1-2 TRBV27 TGTGCCAGCAGTTTATCGAAAAGACAGGGGGACAACCCAGGGTATGGCTACACCTTC CASSLSKRQGDNPGYGYTF
NA NA TRBJ2-3 TRBV7-9 TGTGCCAGCAGCTTATCCCTGCCGGATACGCAGTATTTT CASSLSLPDTQYF
TRBD1 NA TRBJ1-1 TRBV6-5 TGTGCCAGCAGTGCCCCAAGACAGGGAGACACTGAAGCTTTCTTT CASSAPRQGDTEAFF
NA once TRBJ2-1 TRBV10-2 TGCGCCAGCAGGGGGGCGGGATACTACAATGAGCAGTTCTTC CASRGAGYYNEQFF
NA NA TRBJ2-3 TRBV29-1 TGCAGCGCCCCTACAGGAGAACCTAGCACAGATACGCAGTATTTT CSAPTGEPSTDTQYF
TRBD1 once TRBJ2-7 TRBV6-1 TGTGCCAGCAGTGAAGGGGACAGTTACGAGCAGTACTTC CASSEGDSYEQYF
NA NA TRBJ2-4 TRBV6-5 TGTGCCAGCAGTTACGGGGGCGAGAGCATTCAGTACTTC CASSYGGESIQYF
NA NA TRBJ1-5 TRBV7-9 TGTGCCAGCGGCTATAGCAATCAGCCCCAGCATTTT CASGYSNQPQHF
NA NA TRBJ2-3 TRBV7-9 TGTGCCAGCAGCTACTCAGGAATTAGCACAGATACGCAGTATTTT CASSYSGISTDTQYF
NA NA TRBJ1-2 TRBV4-1 TGCGCCAGCAGATCGACGTTTGATTATGGCTACACCTTC CASRSTFDYGYTF
NA NA TRBJ2-7 TRBV13 TGTGCCAGCAGCCCCCCTGGGGAAGGGACCTACGAGCAGTACTTC CASSPPGEGTYEQYF
TRBD1 NA TRBJ1-2 TRBV7-9 TGTGCCAGCAGCTCCTCGGACAGGGGCCACTATGGCTACACCTTC CASSSSDRGHYGYTF
TRBD1 NA TRBJ1-1 TRBV28 TGTGCCAGCAGCCCGGACAGGGAAGGGGCTGAAGCTTTCTTT CASSPDREGAEAFF
NA NA TRBJ2-1 TRBV11-2 TGTGCCAGCAGCTTAGGGACGACGCGGTACACCTACAATGAGCAGTTCTTC CASSLGTTRYTYNEQFF
TRBD1 NA TRBJ2-5 TRBV5-6 TGTGCCAGCAGTGACGGGACAGGGGTGCGGGAGACCCAGTACTTC CASSDGTGVRETQYF
NA NA TRBJ2-7 TRBV21-1 TGTGCCAGCTCCAAACGTCAGGTTTGCGAGCAGTACTTC CASSKRQVCEQYF
TRBD2 NA TRBJ2-1 TRBV7-9 TGTGCCAGCAGCTTTAATCGGCGGGGGAGCTCCTACAATGAGCAGTTCTTC CASSFNRRGSSYNEQFF
NA NA TRBJ1-2 TRBV28 TGTGCCAGCAGTTTATCTCCCGGAAGCTATGGCTACACCTTC CASSLSPGSYGYTF
TRBD2 NA TRBJ2-7 TRBV28 TGTGCCAGCAGTGGCGGGACTAGCGGCGCCTACGAGCAGTACTTC CASSGGTSGAYEQYF
NA NA TRBJ2-1 TRBV7-2 TGTGCCAGCAGCTTAGAGCCGAGCTCCTACAATGAGCAGTTCTTC CASSLEPSSYNEQFF